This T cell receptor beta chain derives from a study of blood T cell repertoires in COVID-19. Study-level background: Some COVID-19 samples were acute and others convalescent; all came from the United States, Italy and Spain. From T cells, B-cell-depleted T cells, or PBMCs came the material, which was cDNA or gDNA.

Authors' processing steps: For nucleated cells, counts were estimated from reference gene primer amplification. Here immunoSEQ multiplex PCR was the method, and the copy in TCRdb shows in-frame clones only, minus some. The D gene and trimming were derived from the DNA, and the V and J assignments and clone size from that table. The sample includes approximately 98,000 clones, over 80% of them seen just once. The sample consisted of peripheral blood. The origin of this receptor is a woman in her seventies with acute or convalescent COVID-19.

CDR3 in DNA: TGTGCCAGCAGTCCCTTCCGACTAGCGGAGGGGCGACGCTTCGAGACCCAGTACTTC. The encoded protein is CASSPFRLAEGRRFETQYF. The chain is built from TRBV27 and TRBJ2-5; 9 bases map to TRBD2. Germline lookup yields CDR1 MNHEY and CDR2 SMNVEV (reference sequence). CDR3 length: 19 amino acids. V trimming: 5 bases; J trimming: 5 bases; junction bases outside the gene matches: 21.